Listed below are T cell receptor beta chains from one sample, sequenced in a study of read filtering for tumor transcriptome and immune sequencing. TCRdb used MiXCR to reprocess the reads, holding one entry per CDR3 protein. The repertoire holds over 80,000 distinct CDR3 sequences, with 9% to 15% as singletons. Specimen: a population of CD138-negative cells sorted from bone marrow. The receptors originated from a donor at least 40 years old with multiple myeloma. Each CDR3 is given with its conserved first and last residue. The order of the fields is J gene, D gene, V gene, clone size, CDR3 DNA, CDR3 protein. D genes are given only for firm matches. The listing skips clone size in some rows; elsewhere it reads once, few, many or a size class.

J gene: TRBJ2-1
D gene: NA
V gene: TRBV2
clone size: many
CDR3 DNA: TGTGCCAGCAGTGTTGAGGGACGGGAGTTCTTC
CDR3 protein: CASSVEGREFF

J gene: TRBJ1-2
D gene: NA
V gene: TRBV19
clone size: many
CDR3 DNA: TGTGCCAGTAGTATCGCCGAAGCGGGGGGTAGGGGTGGCTACACCTTC
CDR3 protein: CASSIAEAGGRGGYTF

J gene: TRBJ2-1
D gene: NA
V gene: TRBV5-4
clone size: many
CDR3 DNA: TGTGCCAGCAACTGGTGGGGGTACAATGAGCAGTTCTTC
CDR3 protein: CASNWWGYNEQFF

J gene: TRBJ2-3
D gene: NA
V gene: TRBV29-1
clone size: many
CDR3 DNA: TGCAGCGTTGAAGGTCAAGGCACAGATACGCAGTATTTT
CDR3 protein: CSVEGQGTDTQYF

J gene: TRBJ2-5
D gene: NA
V gene: TRBV20-1
clone size: few
CDR3 DNA: TGCAGTGCCCGTACAGGGCTGGGTCAAGAGACCCAGTACTTC
CDR3 protein: CSARTGLGQETQYF

J gene: TRBJ1-5
D gene: NA
V gene: TRBV6-2/TRBV6-3
clone size: NA
CDR3 DNA: TGTGCCAGCCGACCAGGGGCTCCCTCACAGCCCCAGCATTTT
CDR3 protein: CASRPGAPSQPQHF

J gene: TRBJ2-1
D gene: NA
V gene: TRBV18
clone size: few
CDR3 DNA: TGTGCCAGCTCACCACTATCATCAACGCTCGAGGAGCAGTTCTTT
CDR3 protein: CASSPLSSTLEEQFF

J gene: TRBJ2-1
D gene: NA
V gene: TRBV7-9
clone size: many
CDR3 DNA: TGTGCCAGCAGCTTGACTGAAGAGAATGAGCAGTTCTTC
CDR3 protein: CASSLTEENEQFF

J gene: TRBJ1-4
D gene: NA
V gene: TRBV11-2
clone size: NA
CDR3 DNA: TGTGCCAGCAGCGGGTGGTTTGAAAAACTGTTTTTT
CDR3 protein: CASSGWFEKLFF

J gene: TRBJ2-5
D gene: NA
V gene: TRBV29-1
clone size: many
CDR3 DNA: TGCAGCGTTGGGGAGTCTGAGACCCAGTACTTC
CDR3 protein: CSVGESETQYF

J gene: TRBJ1-5
D gene: NA
V gene: TRBV29-1
clone size: many
CDR3 DNA: TGCAGCGTTGAGCTGGGTAGCAATCAGCCCCAGCATTTT
CDR3 protein: CSVELGSNQPQHF

J gene: TRBJ2-3
D gene: NA
V gene: TRBV12-3/TRBV12-4
clone size: many
CDR3 DNA: TGTGCCAGCATGGCCCTCTGGACAGGTGCGGGAGTTACGCAGTATTTT
CDR3 protein: CASMALWTGAGVTQYF

J gene: TRBJ2-2
D gene: TRBD2
V gene: TRBV9
clone size: many
CDR3 DNA: TGTGCCAGCAGCGTCGGACTAGCGTTTACCGGGGAGCTGTTTTTT
CDR3 protein: CASSVGLAFTGELFF

J gene: TRBJ2-7
D gene: NA
V gene: TRBV28
clone size: many
CDR3 DNA: TGTGCCAGCAGTTTTTGGGCAGGGGGGTACTACGAGCAGTACTTC
CDR3 protein: CASSFWAGGYYEQYF

J gene: TRBJ1-2
D gene: NA
V gene: TRBV11-2
clone size: many
CDR3 DNA: TGTGCCAGCAGCATTGACAGGAACTATGGCTACACCTTC
CDR3 protein: CASSIDRNYGYTF

J gene: TRBJ1-5
D gene: NA
V gene: TRBV6-2/TRBV6-3
clone size: NA
CDR3 DNA: TGTGCCACCTCAGGCGATAGCAATCAGCCCCAGCATTTT
CDR3 protein: CATSGDSNQPQHF

J gene: TRBJ1-1
D gene: NA
V gene: TRBV5-1
clone size: many
CDR3 DNA: TGCGCCAGCAGCTTGGTTTTTCGAGGGGCCCCTGAAGCTTTCTTT
CDR3 protein: CASSLVFRGAPEAFF

J gene: TRBJ2-1
D gene: TRBD2
V gene: TRBV5-1
clone size: many
CDR3 DNA: TGCGCCAGCAGCTTGGTGCTAGCGGGAGTTTCTGGCAATGAGCAGTTCTTC
CDR3 protein: CASSLVLAGVSGNEQFF

J gene: TRBJ2-5
D gene: NA
V gene: TRBV11-2
clone size: few
CDR3 DNA: TGTGCCAGCACCAAGCATGGACAGACGTCCCAAGAGACCCAGTACTTC
CDR3 protein: CASTKHGQTSQETQYF

J gene: TRBJ1-2
D gene: TRBD1
V gene: TRBV2
clone size: NA
CDR3 DNA: TGTGCCAGCATAGTCGGGACAGGGGAAGGCTATGGCTACACCTTC
CDR3 protein: CASIVGTGEGYGYTF

J gene: TRBJ2-1
D gene: NA
V gene: TRBV5-1
clone size: many
CDR3 DNA: TGCGCCAGCAGCCCAGGGGTTTCCTACAATGAGCAGTTCTTC
CDR3 protein: CASSPGVSYNEQFF

J gene: TRBJ2-1
D gene: TRBD1
V gene: TRBV18
clone size: many
CDR3 DNA: TGTGCCAGCGGGGGACAGGGTTCCGATGAGCAGTTCTTC
CDR3 protein: CASGGQGSDEQFF

J gene: TRBJ2-1
D gene: TRBD2
V gene: TRBV28
clone size: few
CDR3 DNA: TGTGCCAGCAGGACCCCCGGACTAGCGCAGTTCTTC
CDR3 protein: CASRTPGLAQFF

J gene: TRBJ1-1
D gene: NA
V gene: TRBV29-1
clone size: many
CDR3 DNA: TGCAGCGCCCGGGACCCTGGGGACACTGAAGCTTTCTTT
CDR3 protein: CSARDPGDTEAFF

J gene: TRBJ2-5
D gene: NA
V gene: TRBV28
clone size: NA
CDR3 DNA: TGTGCCAGCCAGGGGCGGAAAGAGACCCAGTACTTC
CDR3 protein: CASQGRKETQYF

J gene: TRBJ2-2
D gene: TRBD1
V gene: TRBV29-1
clone size: few
CDR3 DNA: TGCAGCGTTGGAGGGGACAGGGGGGACACCGGGGAGCTGTTTTTT
CDR3 protein: CSVGGDRGDTGELFF

J gene: TRBJ2-2
D gene: NA
V gene: TRBV3-1
clone size: many
CDR3 DNA: TGTGCCAGCAGCCAGGGGACCGGGGAGCTGTTTTTT
CDR3 protein: CASSQGTGELFF

J gene: TRBJ2-1
D gene: NA
V gene: TRBV7-9
clone size: many
CDR3 DNA: TGTGCCAGCAGCTTATACGGGGCCCAGAGCAATGAGCAGTTCTTC
CDR3 protein: CASSLYGAQSNEQFF

J gene: TRBJ2-7
D gene: NA
V gene: TRBV7-9
clone size: many
CDR3 DNA: TGTGCCACCAAGAGCGCCTACGAGCAGTACTTC
CDR3 protein: CATKSAYEQYF

J gene: TRBJ2-5
D gene: TRBD1
V gene: TRBV30
clone size: many
CDR3 DNA: TGTGCCTGGAGCTTAGGGACAGGGAACCAAGAGACCCAGTACTTC
CDR3 protein: CAWSLGTGNQETQYF

J gene: TRBJ2-1
D gene: TRBD2
V gene: TRBV7-2
clone size: NA
CDR3 DNA: TGTGCCAGCAGCTCCCGGACTAGCGGGAGGGCTCCTCCATCCTACAATGAGCAGTTCTTC
CDR3 protein: CASSSRTSGRAPPSYNEQFF

J gene: TRBJ2-7
D gene: TRBD1
V gene: TRBV19
clone size: many
CDR3 DNA: TGTGCCAGTAGTACCAGACAGGGATCCTACGAGCAGTACTTC
CDR3 protein: CASSTRQGSYEQYF

J gene: TRBJ1-2
D gene: NA
V gene: TRBV20-1
clone size: many
CDR3 DNA: TGCAGTGCTAGAGTTGAAGGGGGCTATGGCTACACCTTC
CDR3 protein: CSARVEGGYGYTF

J gene: TRBJ2-1
D gene: NA
V gene: TRBV2
clone size: NA
CDR3 DNA: TGTGCCAGTGCTAGCTATGGGCAGTTCTTC
CDR3 protein: CASASYGQFF

J gene: TRBJ2-2
D gene: NA
V gene: TRBV3-1
clone size: many
CDR3 DNA: TGTGCCAGCAGCCCAGGGGGGGAGCTGTTTTTT
CDR3 protein: CASSPGGELFF

J gene: TRBJ2-2
D gene: NA
V gene: TRBV3-1
clone size: few
CDR3 DNA: TGTGCCAGCAGCCGGAACTCGAACACCGGGGAGCTGTTTTTT
CDR3 protein: CASSRNSNTGELFF

J gene: TRBJ2-3
D gene: NA
V gene: TRBV29-1
clone size: many
CDR3 DNA: TGCAGCGTTGAAGGTCCAGGGCTGGATACGCAGTATTTT
CDR3 protein: CSVEGPGLDTQYF

J gene: TRBJ1-5
D gene: NA
V gene: TRBV23-1
clone size: NA
CDR3 DNA: TGCGCCAGCAGTCAATCAGCAGGGATGAGCAATCAGCCCCAGCATTTT
CDR3 protein: CASSQSAGMSNQPQHF

J gene: TRBJ2-5
D gene: TRBD2
V gene: TRBV20-1
clone size: many
CDR3 DNA: TGCAGTGCTAGCGGGAGCGGACTAGCGGGAACCGTGCTAGAGACCCAGTACTTC
CDR3 protein: CSASGSGLAGTVLETQYF

J gene: TRBJ1-1
D gene: NA
V gene: TRBV12-3/TRBV12-4
clone size: many
CDR3 DNA: TGTGCCAGCAGTTTGAGGCCAAGAATGGTTCGGTACACTGAAGCTTTCTTT
CDR3 protein: CASSLRPRMVRYTEAFF

J gene: TRBJ2-1
D gene: NA
V gene: TRBV19
clone size: many
CDR3 DNA: TGTGCCAGTAGTTTGGGCTGGAACTACAATGAGCAGTTCTTC
CDR3 protein: CASSLGWNYNEQFF

J gene: TRBJ2-2
D gene: NA
V gene: TRBV14
clone size: NA
CDR3 DNA: TGTGCCAGCAGCCAAGATCATGGGAGGGGGCTCACCGGGGAGCTGTTTTTT
CDR3 protein: CASSQDHGRGLTGELFF

J gene: TRBJ2-3
D gene: NA
V gene: TRBV25-1
clone size: many
CDR3 DNA: TGTGCCACCACGACGGGGACAGATACGCAGTATTTT
CDR3 protein: CATTTGTDTQYF

J gene: TRBJ2-5
D gene: NA
V gene: TRBV28
clone size: NA
CDR3 DNA: TGTGCCAGCGGAGGGCGAGGTGGAGGTGGCGAGACCCAGTACTTC
CDR3 protein: CASGGRGGGGETQYF

J gene: TRBJ2-7
D gene: NA
V gene: TRBV6-2/TRBV6-3
clone size: many
CDR3 DNA: TGTGCCAGCAGTTTGCGGGACTACGAGCAGTACTTC
CDR3 protein: CASSLRDYEQYF

J gene: TRBJ1-5
D gene: NA
V gene: TRBV20-1
clone size: many
CDR3 DNA: TGCAGTGCTAATCCGCCCGATCAGCCCCAGCATTTT
CDR3 protein: CSANPPDQPQHF

J gene: TRBJ2-5
D gene: TRBD1
V gene: TRBV29-1
clone size: many
CDR3 DNA: TGCAGCGTTCTTCCTTACGACAGGGTAGGGGAGACCCAGTACTTC
CDR3 protein: CSVLPYDRVGETQYF

J gene: TRBJ2-2
D gene: NA
V gene: TRBV19
clone size: NA
CDR3 DNA: TGTGCCAGTAGCTGGGGGGAGTGGAACACCGGGGAGCTGTTTTTT
CDR3 protein: CASSWGEWNTGELFF

J gene: TRBJ2-7
D gene: NA
V gene: TRBV29-1
clone size: many
CDR3 DNA: TGCAGCGTGGGAGAGGACGAGCAGTACTTC
CDR3 protein: CSVGEDEQYF